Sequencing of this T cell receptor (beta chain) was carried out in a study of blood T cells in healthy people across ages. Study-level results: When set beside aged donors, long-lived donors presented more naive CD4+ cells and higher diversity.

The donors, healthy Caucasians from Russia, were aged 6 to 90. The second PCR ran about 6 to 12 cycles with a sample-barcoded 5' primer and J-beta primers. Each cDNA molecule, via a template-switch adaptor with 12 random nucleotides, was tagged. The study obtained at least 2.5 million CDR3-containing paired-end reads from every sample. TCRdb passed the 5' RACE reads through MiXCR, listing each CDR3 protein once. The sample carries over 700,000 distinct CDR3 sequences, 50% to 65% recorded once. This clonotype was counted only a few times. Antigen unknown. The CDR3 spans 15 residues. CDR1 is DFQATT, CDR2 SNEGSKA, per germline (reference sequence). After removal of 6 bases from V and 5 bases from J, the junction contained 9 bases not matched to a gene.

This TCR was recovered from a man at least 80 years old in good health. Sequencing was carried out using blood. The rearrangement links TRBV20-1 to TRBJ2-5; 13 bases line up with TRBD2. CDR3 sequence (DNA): TGCAGTGCCAGACTAGCGGGAGGTCCCGGGGAGACCCAGTACTTC. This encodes CSARLAGGPGETQYF.